This TCR beta chain was recovered during a study of beta chain features in type 1 diabetes. Investigators reverse transcribed all isolated RNA, so they sequenced expressed TCRB transcripts. Assay used: immunoSEQ multiplex PCR; TCRdb lists only in-frame clones, some missing. The sample consists of some 150,000 clones, about 10% of them appearing once. This clone has more than one count but fewer than ten. Germline V CDR1 and CDR2: SGHRS, YFSETQ. V gave up 4 bases and J gave up 2 bases, with 11 bases separating them. The CDR3 is 14 amino acids. This chain joins TRBV5-1 and TRBJ2-3, with D possibly TRBD1 on 5 matching bases. This receptor was taken from a man aged 18 to 29 in good health. Specimen: naive CD4+ T cells from blood. CDR3 protein: CASSPGAFTDTQYF. The CDR3 DNA is TGCGCCAGCAGCCCTGGGGCCTTCACAGATACGCAGTATTTT.